A selection of T cell receptor beta chains follows, all from one sample in a study of OX40 agonist ivuxolimab in advanced cancers. Data came from immunoSEQ multiplex PCR; TCRdb stores just in-frame clones and leaves some out. The sample holds 30,000 to 35,000 clones; roughly nine tenths are singletons and the top ten take about 38%. The input for sequencing was CD4+ or CD8+ T cells sorted from blood, taken in a trial of the OX40 agonist ivuxolimab. The receptors were gathered from an adult with an advanced solid tumor such as melanoma, head and neck, liver or kidney cancer. Both conserved end residues are part of each CDR3. A D gene is named only where the DNA matches it firmly. Where a row states a size, it is once, few, many or the class of an expanded clone; other rows omit it.

TRBV4-1,TRBD1,few,TRBJ2-7,CASSQGFTGALDEQYF,TGCGCCAGCAGCCAAGGGTTTACAGGGGCTTTGGACGAGCAGTACTTC
TRBV7-9,-,-,TRBJ2-2,CASSYAGMAGELFF,TGTGCCAGCAGCTATGCGGGGATGGCCGGGGAGCTGTTTTTT
TRBV30,TRBD1,-,TRBJ2-7,CAGATGAYEQYF,TGTGCCGGGGCTACAGGGGCTTACGAGCAGTACTTC
TRBV5-6,-,once,TRBJ2-3,CASSLDGQLSYRTDTQYF,TGTGCCAGCAGCTTGGATGGACAGCTGAGTTATAGAACAGATACGCAGTATTTT
TRBV7-9,TRBD1,-,TRBJ2-1,CASSPPFGDRAYNEQFF,TGTGCCAGCAGCCCCCCCTTTGGGGACAGGGCCTACAATGAGCAGTTCTTC
TRBV5-3,TRBD1,-,TRBJ1-2,CARPGQASDYGYTF,TGTGCCAGACCCGGACAGGCGTCTGACTATGGCTACACCTTC
TRBV27,TRBD1,-,TRBJ2-7,CASSLFPTGDYEQYF,TGTGCCAGCAGTTTATTCCCAACAGGGGACTACGAGCAGTACTTC
TRBV9,TRBD2,-,TRBJ2-1,CASSASGTNYNEQFF,TGTGCCAGCAGCGCGTCCGGGACTAACTACAATGAGCAGTTCTTC
TRBV7-6,TRBD2,-,TRBJ2-2,CAVYMAGGSNTGELFF,TGTGCTGTCTACATGGCGGGAGGTTCGAACACCGGGGAGCTGTTTTTT
TRBV19,TRBD2,-,TRBJ2-3,CASSASGRSTDTQYF,TGTGCCAGTAGTGCTAGCGGACGAAGCACAGATACGCAGTATTTT
TRBV12-5,-,large,TRBJ1-1,CASGLEANTEAFF,TGTGCTAGTGGTTTAGAGGCGAACACTGAAGCTTTCTTT
TRBV7-2,TRBD1,-,TRBJ2-3,CASSSETGSTDTQYF,TGTGCCAGCAGCTCCGAGACAGGGAGCACAGATACGCAGTATTTT
TRBV5-1,-,-,TRBJ2-7,CASSLLQSHEQYF,TGCGCCAGCAGCTTGCTGCAGTCTCACGAGCAGTACTTC
TRBV7-9,-,-,TRBJ2-7,CASSFNVYEQYF,TGTGCCAGCAGCTTTAACGTCTACGAGCAGTACTTC
TRBV5-1,-,once,TRBJ1-1,CASSFGGAEAFF,TGCGCCAGCAGCTTTGGGGGGGCTGAAGCTTTCTTT
TRBV5-6,-,-,TRBJ2-7,CASSLRGNSYEQYF,TGTGCCAGCAGCTTGCGGGGGAACTCCTACGAGCAGTACTTC
TRBV6-5,-,-,TRBJ2-1,CASSYGLYNEQFF,TGTGCCAGCAGTTACGGTCTGTACAATGAGCAGTTCTTC
TRBV30,-,-,TRBJ1-4,CAYNPTRTNEKLFF,TGTGCCTATAACCCCACGAGAACTAATGAAAAACTGTTTTTT
TRBV2,TRBD1,-,TRBJ2-7,CASSEVPGGYEQYF,TGTGCCAGCAGTGAAGTGCCAGGGGGCTACGAGCAGTACTTC
TRBV7-9,-,-,TRBJ2-2,CASSSIRGAGELFF,TGTGCCAGCAGCTCTATCAGGGGTGCCGGGGAGCTGTTTTTT
TRBV21-1,-,once,TRBJ2-2,CASSKEMTGELFF,TGTGCCAGCAGCAAAGAGATGACCGGGGAGCTGTTTTTT
TRBV9,TRBD2,-,TRBJ2-3,CASSVGLAGTDTQYF,TGTGCCAGCAGCGTAGGCCTAGCGGGGACAGATACGCAGTATTTT
TRBV27,TRBD1,-,TRBJ1-5,CASSTQTGFGNQPQHF,TGTGCCAGCAGTACCCAGACAGGGTTCGGCAATCAGCCCCAGCATTTT
TRBV25-1,-,-,TRBJ2-2,CASSEGEAGELFF,TGTGCCAGCAGTGAAGGGGAGGCCGGGGAGCTGTTTTTT
TRBV27,TRBD2,-,TRBJ2-1,CASSLSRLAGAYNEQFF,TGTGCCAGCAGTTTATCCCGACTAGCGGGGGCGTACAATGAGCAGTTCTTC
TRBV27,TRBD2,-,TRBJ2-1,CASSAIAGGGFEIF,TGTGCCAGCAGTGCTATAGCGGGAGGCGGATTTGAAATCTTC
TRBV28,-,few,TRBJ2-7,CASVEAVTPYEQYF,TGTGCCTCCGTAGAGGCCGTCACCCCCTACGAGCAGTACTTC
TRBV4-3,TRBD1,-,TRBJ2-7,CASSQAVPGTGDEQYF,TGCGCCAGCAGCCAAGCCGTTCCAGGGACAGGGGACGAGCAGTACTTC
TRBV27,-,few,TRBJ2-2,CASSLYDPGVLSGELFF,TGTGCCAGCAGTTTATACGATCCGGGAGTTTTATCCGGGGAGCTGTTTTTT
TRBV4-1,TRBD1,-,TRBJ2-1,CASSQGTGAMLPSYNEQFF,TGCGCCAGCAGCCAAGGGACAGGGGCGATGTTGCCCTCCTACAATGAGCAGTTCTTC
TRBV6-5,-,-,TRBJ2-1,CASSYRRRYNEQFF,TGTGCCAGCAGTTACCGTCGGAGGTACAATGAGCAGTTCTTC
TRBV30,-,-,TRBJ2-7,CALGPPLYEQYF,TGTGCCTTGGGACCTCCGCTTTACGAGCAGTACTTC
TRBV13,-,-,TRBJ1-2,CASSSGAGEGYTF,TGTGCCAGCAGCTCCGGAGCGGGAGAAGGCTACACCTTC
TRBV7-9,-,-,TRBJ1-3,CASSPSYTGVNTIYF,TGTGCCAGCAGCCCCTCGTACACAGGAGTTAACACCATATATTTT
TRBV28,TRBD2,-,TRBJ2-2,CASGRAYTGELFF,TGTGCCAGCGGGAGGGCCTACACCGGGGAGCTGTTTTTT
TRBV7-2,-,once,TRBJ2-7,CASSLALSPRQQYF,TGTGCCAGCAGCTTAGCGCTAAGCCCCCGCCAGCAGTACTTC
TRBV7-2,-,-,TRBJ1-2,CASSSPDSFGYTF,TGTGCCAGCAGCTCCCCTGACAGTTTTGGCTACACCTTC
TRBV10-1,TRBD2,few,TRBJ2-1,CASRGTSGQFF,TGCGCCAGCAGGGGGACTAGCGGGCAGTTCTTC
TRBV2,TRBD2,-,TRBJ2-7,CASSLTGTRWNEQYF,TGTGCCAGCAGCTTGACCGGGACTAGATGGAACGAGCAGTACTTC
TRBV12-5,-,-,TRBJ2-1,CASGFSPPGQYNEQFF,TGTGCTAGTGGTTTCTCTCCGCCGGGCCAGTACAATGAGCAGTTCTTC
TRBV5-8,-,few,TRBJ1-3,CASSFGGAGNTIYF,TGTGCCAGCAGCTTCGGGGGAGCTGGAAACACCATATATTTT